This T cell receptor beta chain was documented in a study of blood T cells in healthy people across ages. Overall study results and limits: Getting older went along with TCR beta diversity per million T cells dropping roughly linearly.

The CDR3 runs 15 residues. Germline values: CDR1 SGHRS, CDR2 YFSETQ. V shed 4 bases, J shed 14 bases, and the junction held 16 bases outside the gene matches. PCR was performed a second time for about 7 to 11 cycles using a sample-barcoded 5' primer and a J-beta primer mix. TCRdb recomputed calls from the 5' RACE reads with MiXCR, one row per CDR3 protein. The sample contains 720,000 or so distinct CDR3 sequences, 35% to 50% of which appear only once. In regard to this clonotype: Antigen specificity is unknown.

The sequenced sample consisted of blood. This sequence originates from a man older than 75 in good health. V and J are TRBV5-1 and TRBJ1-4, with 8 bases lining up with TRBD1. The DNA of the CDR3 is TGCGCCAGCAGCAAAACGGGACAGGAAAATGAAGGGCTGTTTTTT. Protein sequence: CASSKTGQENEGLFF.